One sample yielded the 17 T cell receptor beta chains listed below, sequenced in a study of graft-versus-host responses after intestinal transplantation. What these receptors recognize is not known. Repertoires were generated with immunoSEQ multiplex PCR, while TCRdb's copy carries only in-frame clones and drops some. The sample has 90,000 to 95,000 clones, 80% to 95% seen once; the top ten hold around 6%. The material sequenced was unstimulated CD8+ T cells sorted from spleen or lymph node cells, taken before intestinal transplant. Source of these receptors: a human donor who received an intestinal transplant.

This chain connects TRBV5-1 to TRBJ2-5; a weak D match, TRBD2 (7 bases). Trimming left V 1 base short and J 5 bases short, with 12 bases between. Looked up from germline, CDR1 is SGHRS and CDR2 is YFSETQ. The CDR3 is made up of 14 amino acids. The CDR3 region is CASSLYWGGETQYF. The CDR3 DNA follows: TGCGCCAGCAGCTTGTATTGGGGGGGCGAGACCCAGTACTTC.

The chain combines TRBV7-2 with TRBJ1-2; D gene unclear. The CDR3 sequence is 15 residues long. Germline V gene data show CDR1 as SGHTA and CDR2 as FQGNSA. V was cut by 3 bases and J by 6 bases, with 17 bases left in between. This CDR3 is CASSFGPESTHGYTF. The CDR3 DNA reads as TGTGCCAGCAGCTTCGGGCCGGAGTCTACGCATGGCTACACCTTC.

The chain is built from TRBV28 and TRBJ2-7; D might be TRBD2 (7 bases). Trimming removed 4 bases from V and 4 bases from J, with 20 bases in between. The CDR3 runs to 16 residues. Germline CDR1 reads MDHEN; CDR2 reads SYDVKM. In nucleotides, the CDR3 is TGTGCCAGCAGTTGGGGCGGTGGGGGGGGGCGGTACGAGCAGTACTTC. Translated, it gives CASSWGGGGGRYEQYF.

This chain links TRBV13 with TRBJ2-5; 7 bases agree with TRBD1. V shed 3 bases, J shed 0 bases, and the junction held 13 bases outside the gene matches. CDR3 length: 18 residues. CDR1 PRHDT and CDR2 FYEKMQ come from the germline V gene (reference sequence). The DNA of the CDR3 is TGTGCCAGCAGCTTCCGATCCCTACGACAGGGTCACCAAGAGACCCAGTACTTC. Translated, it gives CASSFRSLRQGHQETQYF.

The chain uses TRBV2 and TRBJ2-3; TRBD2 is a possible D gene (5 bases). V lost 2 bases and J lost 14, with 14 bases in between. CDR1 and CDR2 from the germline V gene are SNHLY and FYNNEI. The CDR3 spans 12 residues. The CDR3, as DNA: TGTGCCAGCAGTGAAACTACTAGGCATCGGTATTTT. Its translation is CASSETTRHRYF.

CDR3 residues: CSVETLSEGSFTDTQYF. CDR3 bases: TGCAGCGTTGAAACCCTTAGCGAAGGGTCTTTCACAGATACGCAGTATTTT. The chain links TRBV29-1 to TRBJ2-3; a possible D gene is TRBD2 (5 bases). Trimming left V 2 bases short and J 2 bases short, with 20 bases between. The CDR3 spans 17 residues. The germline V gene has CDR1 SQVTM and CDR2 ANQGSEA.

This CDR3 reads CASSIEGATEAFF. Here the CDR3 DNA reads TGTGCCAGTAGTATAGAGGGGGCCACTGAAGCTTTCTTT. The chain combines TRBV19 with TRBJ1-1, with D perhaps matching TRBD1 (6 bases). Germline V CDR1 and CDR2: LNHDA, SQIVND (reference sequence). Trimming left V 0 bases short and J 4 bases short, with 6 bases between. The CDR3 runs 13 residues.

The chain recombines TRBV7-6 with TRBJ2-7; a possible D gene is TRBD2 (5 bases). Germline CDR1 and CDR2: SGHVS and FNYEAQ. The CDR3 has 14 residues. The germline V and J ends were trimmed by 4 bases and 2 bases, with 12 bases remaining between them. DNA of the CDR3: TGTGCCAGCAGCTCGGGGTTGCGGACCTACGAGCAGTACTTC. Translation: CASSSGLRTYEQYF.

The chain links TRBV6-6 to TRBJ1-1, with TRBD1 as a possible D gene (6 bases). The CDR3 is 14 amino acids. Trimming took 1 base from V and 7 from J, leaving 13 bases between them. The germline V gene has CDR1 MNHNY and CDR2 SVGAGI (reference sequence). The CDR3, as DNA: TGTGCCAGCAGTTACTTGGGGGCTCCTCTTGAAGCTTTCTTT. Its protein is CASSYLGAPLEAFF.

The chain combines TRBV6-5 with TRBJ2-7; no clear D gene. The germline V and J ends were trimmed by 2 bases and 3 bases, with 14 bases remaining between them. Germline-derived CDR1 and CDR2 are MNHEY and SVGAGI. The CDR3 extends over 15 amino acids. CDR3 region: CASSYGQAASYEQYF. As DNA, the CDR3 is TGTGCCAGCAGTTACGGGCAGGCAGCCAGCTACGAGCAGTACTTC.

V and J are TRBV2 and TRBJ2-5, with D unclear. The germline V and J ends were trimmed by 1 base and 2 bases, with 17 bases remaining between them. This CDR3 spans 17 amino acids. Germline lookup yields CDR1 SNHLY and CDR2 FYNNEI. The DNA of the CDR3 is TGTGCCAGCAGTGAAGGGTTGTGGAATTTCGGTCAAGAGACCCAGTACTTC. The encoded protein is CASSEGLWNFGQETQYF. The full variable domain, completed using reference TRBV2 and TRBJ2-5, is EPEVTQTPSHQVTQMGQEVILRCVPISNHLYFYWYRQILGQKVEFLVSFYNNEISEKSEIFDDQFSVERPDGSNFTLKIRSTKLEDSAMYFCASSEGLWNFGQETQYFGPGTRLLVL.

CDR3 amino acids: CASSILGSEAFF. Written as DNA, the CDR3 is TGTGCCAGTAGTATATTGGGTTCTGAAGCTTTCTTT. This rearrangement joins TRBV19 to TRBJ1-1; no reliable D call. Germline CDR1 reads LNHDA; CDR2 reads SQIVND (reference sequence). V lost 2 bases to trimming and J lost 6 bases, with 7 bases between them. The CDR3 has 12 amino acids. The variable domain in full, completed from reference TRBV19 and TRBJ1-1, reads DGGITQSPKYLFRKEGQNVTLSCEQNLNHDAMYWYRQDPGQGLRLIYYSQIVNDFQKGDIAEGYSVSREKKESFPLTVTSAQKNPTAFYLCASSILGSEAFFGQGTRLTVV.

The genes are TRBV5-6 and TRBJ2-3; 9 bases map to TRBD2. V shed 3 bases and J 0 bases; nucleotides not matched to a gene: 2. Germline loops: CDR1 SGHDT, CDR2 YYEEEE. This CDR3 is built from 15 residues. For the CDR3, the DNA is TGTGCCAGCAGCTCAACTAGCGGGAGCACAGATACGCAGTATTTT. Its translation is CASSSTSGSTDTQYF.

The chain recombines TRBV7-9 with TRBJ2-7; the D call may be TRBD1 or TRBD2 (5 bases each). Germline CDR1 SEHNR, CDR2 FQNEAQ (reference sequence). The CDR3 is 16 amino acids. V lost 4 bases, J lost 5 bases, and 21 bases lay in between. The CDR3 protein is CASSSPVEGPGDEQYF. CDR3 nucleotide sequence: TGTGCCAGCAGCTCGCCCGTAGAGGGGCCAGGCGACGAGCAGTACTTC. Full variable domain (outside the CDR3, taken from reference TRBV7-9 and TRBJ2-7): DTGVSQNPRHKITKRGQNVTFRCDPISEHNRLYWYRQTLGQGPEFLTYFQNEAQLEKSRLLSDRFSAERPKGSFSTLEIQRTEQGDSAMYLCASSSPVEGPGDEQYFGPGTRLTVT.

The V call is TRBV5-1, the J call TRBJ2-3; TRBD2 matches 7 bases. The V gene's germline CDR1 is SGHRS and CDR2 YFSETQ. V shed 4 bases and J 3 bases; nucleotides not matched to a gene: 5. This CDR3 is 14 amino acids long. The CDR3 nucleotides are TGCGCCAGCAGCGAGCCGGGACTAACAGATACGCAGTATTTT. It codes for CASSEPGLTDTQYF.

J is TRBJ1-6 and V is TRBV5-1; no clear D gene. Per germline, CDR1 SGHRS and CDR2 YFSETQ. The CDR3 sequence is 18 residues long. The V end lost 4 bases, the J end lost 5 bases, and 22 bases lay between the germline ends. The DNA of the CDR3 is TGCGCCAGCAGCATGGCGAGACGGACGGCCTGGGATAATTCACCCCTCCACTTT. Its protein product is CASSMARRTAWDNSPLHF. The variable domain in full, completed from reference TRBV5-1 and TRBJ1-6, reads KAGVTQTPRYLIKTRGQQVTLSCSPISGHRSVSWYQQTPGQGLQFLFEYFSETQRNKGNFPGRFSGRQFSNSRSEMNVSTLELGDSALYLCASSMARRTAWDNSPLHFGNGTRLTVT.

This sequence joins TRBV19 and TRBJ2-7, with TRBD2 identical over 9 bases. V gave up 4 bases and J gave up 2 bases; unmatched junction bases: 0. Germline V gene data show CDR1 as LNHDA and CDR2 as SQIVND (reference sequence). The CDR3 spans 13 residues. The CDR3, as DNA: TGTGCCAGTAGTAGCGGGAGGGCCTACGAGCAGTACTTC. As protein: CASSSGRAYEQYF.